This T cell receptor beta chain was captured in a study of identical twins (TCRdb year 2016). Concerning the study at large: To test whether fetal clonotypes persist, the study used deep sequencing on TCR alpha and beta repertoires from monozygotic twins, unrelated adults of various ages, and cord blood. Replicate twin experiments were performed at different times using different library preparation protocols to rule out contamination.

Only healthy Caucasian donors were included. Three pairs of female monozygotic twins, all aged roughly 18 to 30 years, were included in the twin cohort. Miltenyi CD45RO+ enrichment and human naive T-cell isolation kits were used to isolate memory (CD45RO+) and naive T cells from PBMC. Many counts were recorded for this clonotype. Its antigen remains undetermined. No much larger clonotype is one base removed from it; base qualities were not supplied. The CDR3 measures 14 amino acids from cysteine to valine. Only CDR3 DNA remains: 42 bases, in frame from the first base. Trimming accounts for 6 bases at V and 7 bases at J, while the number of junction bases matched to no gene is 8. The CDR1 and CDR2 encoded by the germline V gene are SGHDT and YYEEEE. General conclusions and limits of the study: Because the same donors could not be followed over many years, the conclusions relied on cross-sectional statistical analysis. Abundant cord blood beta clonotypes carried fewer insertions; young adult naive repertoires showed a weaker similar trend, while memory repertoires showed none. A weaker excess of twin sharing was found in beta out-of-frame sequences because the signal-to-noise ratio was lowered by fewer shared sequences. Recombination models systematically underestimated out-of-frame TCR alpha sharing in monozygotic twins but agreed with sharing between unrelated individuals. Zero-insertion analyses could be partly confounded by invariant T cells such as MAIT and iNKT, although diverse VJ usage argued against such confounding for most clonotypes. Compared with coincidental sharing between unrelated individuals, out-of-frame TCR alpha sequences shared between twins showed an excess of sequences with low generation probability.

Library prep was done by 5' RACE. The run used an Illumina HiSeq 2000. A universal primer binding site was introduced by template switching, and a unique molecular identifier was present in the final cDNA, enabling accurate counting of TCR cDNA molecules. First-strand cDNA for TCR alpha and beta chains was synthesized from specific primers in the conserved constant-segment region. Each cDNA library was double barcoded, with a SMART-Mk sample barcode plus Illumina barcodes, to control for contamination. TruSeq adapter sequences, together with Illumina sample barcodes, were added in two successive PCR steps. Sequencing of the TCR alpha and beta cDNA libraries was done on the Illumina HiSeq platform using custom primers. As for how the authors treated the data: MiGEC was used to process raw reads and extract unique molecular identifiers, and MiXCR was used to find CDR3 positions. For each individual, recombination models were inferred using an EM algorithm with the repgenHMM and IGoR tools. Shared clonotypes were analyzed with the tcR package in R, and sharing was normalized by the product of cloneset sizes. Out-of-frame nonproductive sequences were analyzed to study raw recombination free of thymic and clonal selection effects. Using fastp at Q25 and MiXCR, TCRdb reprocessed the public reads and kept productive beta chains. Each record represents a unique CDR3 protein, reported with the most common genes and DNA among its rows. None of the V and J calls come from the authors' own analysis; TCRdb made them. Counted in this sample were more than 250,000 distinct CDR3 sequences; more than 6.5% of them appeared once. The ten largest clonotypes hold around 2.1% of the sample.

The sample was also linked to a second study, of yellow fever vaccine responses in identical twins. The second study, in turn, reports: The authors reported that the T cell response to vaccination in identical twins appeared partly convergent and partly personalized. In the study, vaccine-responding T cell clones were precisely tracked in identical twins.

The sequenced sample consisted of memory (CD45RO+) T cells sorted from blood. The sample's cell subset or site, from its label and the paper: CD45RO+ enriched T cells. This TCR came from a woman under 30 in good health. The chain is encoded by TRBV5-6 joined to TRBJ2-7; TRBD1 agrees with 12 junctional bases. The nucleotide sequence is given as TGTGCCAGCAAGAAGGGGACAGGGGGCAGGGAGCAGTACGTC. The encoded protein is CASKKGTGGREQYV.